Listed below are T cell receptor beta chains from one sample, sequenced in a study of Graves' ophthalmopathy and Graves' hyperthyroidism. One entry per CDR3 protein, called by TCRdb with MiXCR from the multiplex PCR reads. The sample consists of around 1,200,000 distinct CDR3 sequences, 35% to 40% of them appearing once. The sequenced material came from peripheral blood or thyroid tissue (not recorded which). All receptors come from an adult man with Graves' hyperthyroidism. Both conserved end residues are part of each CDR3. D genes are given only for firm matches. Where a row states a size, it is once, few, many or the class of an expanded clone; other rows omit it.

V,J,size,D,CDR3,DNA
TRBV4-1,TRBJ1-1,few,TRBD1,CASSQDRGRITEAFF,TGCGCCAGCAGCCAAGACAGGGGGCGCATCACTGAAGCTTTCTTT
TRBV7-9,TRBJ1-2,many,-,CASSLVGGHEYYGYTF,TGTGCCAGCAGCTTAGTAGGAGGACATGAATACTATGGCTACACCTTC
TRBV5-1,TRBJ1-6,-,-,CASSLDVGSSYNSPLHF,TGCGCCAGCAGCTTGGATGTCGGGAGCTCCTATAATTCACCCCTCCACTTT
TRBV24-1,TRBJ1-1,many,-,CATSDEESRAFF,TGTGCCACCAGTGATGAGGAGTCCCGCGCTTTCTTT
TRBV10-3,TRBJ2-7,few,-,CAISEKAGTDEQYF,TGTGCCATCAGTGAGAAGGCAGGGACGGACGAGCAGTACTTC
TRBV5-6,TRBJ1-1,few,-,CASSWVPGTTSSKAFF,TGTGCCAGCAGCTGGGTCCCCGGGACAACCTCAAGTAAAGCTTTCTTT
TRBV20-1,TRBJ1-6,-,-,CSARDEGGLSINFNSPLHF,TGCAGTGCTAGAGATGAGGGGGGGCTATCGATTAACTTTAATTCACCCCTCCACTTT
TRBV2,TRBJ1-2,-,-,CASSLSLIRRTDYGYTF,TGTGCCAGCAGTTTATCCCTAATCAGGCGTACCGATTATGGCTACACCTTC
TRBV9,TRBJ2-7,many,-,CASSVAGRGDYEQYF,TGTGCCAGCAGCGTAGCTGGCAGGGGAGACTACGAGCAGTACTTC
TRBV20-1,TRBJ1-1,-,TRBD1,CSAQTGSTNTEAFF,TGCAGTGCCCAGACAGGGAGCACGAACACTGAAGCTTTCTTT
TRBV10-2,TRBJ1-5,-,TRBD1,CASSEPDRGNQPQHF,TGCGCCAGCAGTGAGCCGGACAGGGGCAATCAGCCCCAGCATTTT
TRBV7-8,TRBJ1-1,once,TRBD1,CASSPGGTGWADTEAFF,TGTGCCAGCAGCCCCGGGGGGACAGGGTGGGCGGACACTGAAGCTTTCTTT
TRBV2,TRBJ1-6,-,TRBD1,CASSKQQGASGSPLHF,TGTGCCAGCAGTAAGCAACAGGGGGCCTCGGGGTCACCCCTCCACTTT
TRBV5-6,TRBJ2-6,few,-,CASSGEGVLAGANVLTF,TGTGCCAGCAGCGGAGAAGGGGTGCTAGCTGGGGCCAACGTCCTGACTTTC
TRBV11-2,TRBJ2-2,-,-,CASSDGGTTGELFF,TGTGCCAGCAGCGACGGGGGTACCACCGGGGAGCTGTTTTTT
TRBV19,TRBJ1-1,many,TRBD1,CASSIKGQGRNTEAFF,TGTGCCAGTAGTATCAAAGGACAGGGGCGGAACACTGAAGCTTTCTTT
TRBV10-3,TRBJ1-1,many,TRBD1,CAIAGTGNDEAFF,TGTGCCATAGCCGGGACAGGGAACGATGAAGCTTTCTTT
TRBV2,TRBJ2-5,few,TRBD2,CASSEALLAGSQETQYF,TGTGCCAGCAGTGAAGCGCTTTTAGCGGGGTCCCAAGAGACCCAGTACTTC